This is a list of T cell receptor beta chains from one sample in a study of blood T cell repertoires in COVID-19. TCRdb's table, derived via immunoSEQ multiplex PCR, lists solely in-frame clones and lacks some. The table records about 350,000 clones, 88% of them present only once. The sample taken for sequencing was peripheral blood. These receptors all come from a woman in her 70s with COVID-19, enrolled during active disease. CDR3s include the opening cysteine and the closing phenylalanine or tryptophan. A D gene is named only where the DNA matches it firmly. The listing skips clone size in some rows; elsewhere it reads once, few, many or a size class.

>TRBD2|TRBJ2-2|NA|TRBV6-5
CAGGSGGNTGELFF
TGTGCCGGCGGTAGCGGGGGGAACACCGGGGAGCTGTTTTTT
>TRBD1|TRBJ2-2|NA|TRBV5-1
CASSRTGKNVGELFF
TGCGCCAGCAGCAGGACAGGGAAAAACGTCGGGGAGCTGTTTTTT
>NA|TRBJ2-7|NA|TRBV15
CATSRDRPYEQYF
TGTGCCACCAGCAGAGACAGGCCCTACGAGCAGTACTTC
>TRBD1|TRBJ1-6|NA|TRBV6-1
CASSEEGQSNFSPLHF
TGTGCCAGCAGTGAAGAGGGACAGTCTAATTTTTCACCCCTCCACTTT
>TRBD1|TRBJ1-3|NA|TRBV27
CASSLTGGGNTIYF
TGTGCCAGCAGTTTAACAGGGGGTGGAAACACCATATATTTT
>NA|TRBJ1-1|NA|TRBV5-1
CASSFGQEAFF
TGCGCCAGCAGCTTCGGACAAGAAGCTTTCTTT
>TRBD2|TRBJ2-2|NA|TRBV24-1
CATSGLRGGAGELFF
TGTGCCACCAGTGGCCTTCGCGGGGGGGCCGGGGAGCTGTTTTTT
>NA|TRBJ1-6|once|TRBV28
CALSREGSPLHF
TGTGCCCTTAGCAGAGAGGGTTCACCCCTCCACTTT
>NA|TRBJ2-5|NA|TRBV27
CASSQGTSRVAAQYF
TGTGCCAGCAGCCAAGGAACTAGCCGCGTCGCTGCCCAGTACTTC
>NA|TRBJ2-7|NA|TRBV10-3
CAISLGTSYEQYF
TGTGCCATCAGCCTGGGGACTTCGTACGAGCAGTACTTC
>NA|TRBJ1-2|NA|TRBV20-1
CSLRSREGYTF
TGCAGTCTAAGGTCCCGGGAGGGCTACACCTTC
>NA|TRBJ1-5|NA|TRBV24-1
CATSGREGGNQPQHF
TGTGCCACCAGTGGGCGCGAGGGCGGCAATCAGCCCCAGCATTTT
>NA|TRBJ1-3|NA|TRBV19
CASSRQVFSGNTIYF
TGTGCCAGTTCGAGACAGGTTTTCTCTGGAAACACCATATATTTT
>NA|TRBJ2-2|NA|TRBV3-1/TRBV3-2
CASSLLGLWAGELFF
TGTGCCAGCAGCCTTTTGGGACTCTGGGCCGGGGAGCTGTTTTTT
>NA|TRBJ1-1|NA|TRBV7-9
CASSSEMNTEAFF
TGTGCCAGCAGCTCCGAGATGAACACTGAAGCTTTCTTT